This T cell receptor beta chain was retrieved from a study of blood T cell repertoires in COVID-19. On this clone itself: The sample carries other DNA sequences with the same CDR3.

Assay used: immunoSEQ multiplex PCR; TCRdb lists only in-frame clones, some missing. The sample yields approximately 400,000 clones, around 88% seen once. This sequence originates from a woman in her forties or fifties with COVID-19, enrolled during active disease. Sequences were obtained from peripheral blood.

CDR3 region: CASSSTGTGELFF. The CDR3 DNA follows: TGTGCCAGCAGCTCTACAGGGACCGGGGAGCTGTTTTTT. The chain combines TRBV7-3 with TRBJ2-2, with D possibly TRBD1 on 6 matching bases. V lost 4 bases to trimming and J lost 5 bases, with 8 bases between them. CDR1 is SGHTA and CDR2 is FQGTGA in the germline V gene. The CDR3 is 13 amino acids.